This T cell receptor (beta chain) was sequenced for a study of blood T cell repertoires in COVID-19. Resolution of symptoms, clearance, or two negative PCRs was present in recovered Cohort 3 donors. Assay: immunoSEQ multiplex PCR; the TCRdb copy retains only in-frame clones and omits some. The data show 300,000 to 350,000 clones, roughly 87% seen once. The CDR3 has 15 residues. The rearrangement joins TRBV21-1 to TRBJ1-1; no DNA check was done on the table's D call, TRBD1. TRBV21-1 is described as a pseudogene. This clonotype originated in a woman aged 18-30 years who had recovered from COVID-19. Sequencing was carried out using PBMCs or T cells enriched from blood (not recorded which). The CDR3 reads CASSIRDRGATEAFF. The CDR3 coding sequence is TGTGCCAGCAGCATAAGAGACAGGGGGGCCACTGAAGCTTTCTTT.